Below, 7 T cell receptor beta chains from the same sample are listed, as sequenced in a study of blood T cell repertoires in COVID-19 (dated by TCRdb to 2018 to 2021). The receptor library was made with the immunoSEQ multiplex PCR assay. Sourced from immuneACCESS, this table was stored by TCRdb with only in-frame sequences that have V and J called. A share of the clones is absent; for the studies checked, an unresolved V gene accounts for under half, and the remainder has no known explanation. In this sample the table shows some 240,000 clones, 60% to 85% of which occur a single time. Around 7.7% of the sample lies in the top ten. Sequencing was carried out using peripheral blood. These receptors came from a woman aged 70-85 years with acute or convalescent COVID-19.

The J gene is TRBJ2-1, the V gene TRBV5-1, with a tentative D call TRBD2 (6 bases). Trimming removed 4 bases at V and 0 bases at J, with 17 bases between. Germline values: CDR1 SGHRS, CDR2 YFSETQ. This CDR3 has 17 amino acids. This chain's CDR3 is CASSLDGAGLSYNEQFF. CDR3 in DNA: TGCGCCAGCAGCCTTGACGGAGCGGGCCTCTCCTACAATGAGCAGTTCTTC.

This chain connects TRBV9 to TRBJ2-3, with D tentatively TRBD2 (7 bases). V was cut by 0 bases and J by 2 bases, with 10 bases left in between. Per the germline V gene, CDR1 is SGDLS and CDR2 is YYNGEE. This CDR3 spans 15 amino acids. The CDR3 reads CASSVEGGYTDTQYF. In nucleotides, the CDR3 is TGTGCCAGCAGCGTAGAGGGGGGGTACACAGATACGCAGTATTTT.

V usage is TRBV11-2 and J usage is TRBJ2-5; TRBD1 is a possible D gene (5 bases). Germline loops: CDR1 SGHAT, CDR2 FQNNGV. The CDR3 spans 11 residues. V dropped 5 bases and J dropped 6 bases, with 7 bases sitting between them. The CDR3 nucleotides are TGTGCCAGCAGCCCAGGGAAGACCCAGTACTTC. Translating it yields CASSPGKTQYF.

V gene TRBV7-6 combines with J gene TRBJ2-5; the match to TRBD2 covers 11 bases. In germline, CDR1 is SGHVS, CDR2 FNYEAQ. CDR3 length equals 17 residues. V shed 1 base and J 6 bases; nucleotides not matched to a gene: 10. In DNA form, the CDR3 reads TGTGCCAGCAGCTTAGAGGTAGCGGGGGGGCTCGTGAAGACCCAGTACTTC. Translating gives CASSLEVAGGLVKTQYF.

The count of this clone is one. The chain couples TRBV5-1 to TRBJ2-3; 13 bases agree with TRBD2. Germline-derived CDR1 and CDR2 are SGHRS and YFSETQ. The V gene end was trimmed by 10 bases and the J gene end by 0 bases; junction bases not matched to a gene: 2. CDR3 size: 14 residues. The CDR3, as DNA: TGCGCCTCGGGACTAGCGGGGAGCACAGATACGCAGTATTTT. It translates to CASGLAGSTDTQYF.

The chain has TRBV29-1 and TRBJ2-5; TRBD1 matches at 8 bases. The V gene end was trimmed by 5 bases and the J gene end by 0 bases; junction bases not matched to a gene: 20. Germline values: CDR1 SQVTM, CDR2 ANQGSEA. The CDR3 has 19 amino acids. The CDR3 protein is CSVFLPGQVGYRYQETQYF. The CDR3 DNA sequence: TGCAGCGTTTTTCTTCCGGGACAGGTGGGTTATCGTTACCAAGAGACCCAGTACTTC.

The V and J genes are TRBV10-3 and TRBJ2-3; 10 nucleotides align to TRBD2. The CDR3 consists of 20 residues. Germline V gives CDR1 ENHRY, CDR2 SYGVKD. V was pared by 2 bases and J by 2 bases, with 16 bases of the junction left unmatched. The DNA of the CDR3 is TGTGCCATCAGTGAGCCGCCGCCTAGCGGGGGCACCAAGATCACAGATACGCAGTATTTT. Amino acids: CAISEPPPSGGTKITDTQYF.